The 23 T cell receptor beta chains listed next were all sequenced from one sample in a study of CD8+ T cells in alopecia areata. It was cDNA, reverse transcribed from extracted RNA, that served as the sequencing template. Sequencing used immunoSEQ multiplex PCR; TCRdb keeps in-frame clones, though not all of them. The data contain about 140,000 clones, roughly 82% of them singletons. Indicated treatment: oral pan-JAK inhibitor, 5-10 mg twice daily. The sample here was CD8+ T cells sorted from blood, taken at week 4, from a patient treated with tofacitinib. All receptors derive from a human donor with alopecia areata.

The CDR3 protein is CASSLVQGALDTQYF. CDR3 nucleotides: TGTGCCAGCAGCTTGGTCCAGGGGGCGTTAGATACGCAGTATTTT. V gene TRBV5-4 combines with J gene TRBJ2-3, with 8 nucleotides matching TRBD1. Germline values: CDR1 SGHNT, CDR2 YYREEE (reference sequence). This CDR3 spans 15 amino acids. V was clipped by 0 bases and J by 5 bases; unmatched bases: 5.

The CDR3 nucleotides are TGCGCCAGCAGTCTTACAGGGCGGAACACTGAAGCTTTCTTT. This translates into CASSLTGRNTEAFF. This chain connects TRBV5-1 to TRBJ1-1; the D gene is possibly TRBD1 (6 bases). Deletions cut 5 bases from V and 1 base from J, with 12 bases between. Germline CDR1 reads SGHRS; CDR2 reads YFSETQ. The CDR3 is made up of 14 amino acids.

This chain joins TRBV6-1 and TRBJ2-5, with D perhaps TRBD1 or TRBD2 (7 bases each). There are 16 residues in the CDR3. Trimming removed 0 bases at V and 5 bases at J, with 16 bases between. Per the germline V gene, CDR1 is MNHNS and CDR2 is SASEGT. The CDR3 is CASSEARGTAGETQYF. The CDR3 DNA sequence: TGTGCCAGCAGTGAAGCGCGGGGGACAGCGGGCGAGACCCAGTACTTC.

Points on this clone: Additional DNA sequences in this sample encode the identical CDR3. The chain uses TRBV4-1 and TRBJ2-5; no firm D call. V shed 3 bases and J shed 1 base, with 3 bases lying between them. CDR3 length equals 12 residues. The germline gives CDR1 MGHRA, CDR2 YSYEKL. The CDR3 DNA reads as TGCGCCAGCAGCCAGACCCAAGAGACCCAGTACTTC. The encoded protein is CASSQTQETQYF.

This clone was seen a few times. The V gene is TRBV6-5, the J gene TRBJ2-1; D remains ambiguous. The CDR3 is 12 residues long. Trimming removed 4 bases at V and 5 bases at J, with 6 bases between. Germline V lookup: CDR1 MNHEY, CDR2 SVGAGI. For the CDR3, the DNA is TGTGCCAGCAGTTTCCTAGACAATGAGCAGTTCTTC. Protein product: CASSFLDNEQFF.

V and J are TRBV29-1 and TRBJ1-1; D is uncertain. CDR3 length: 11 amino acids. CDR1 and CDR2 from the germline V gene are SQVTM and ANQGSEA. V lost 4 bases and J 0 bases, leaving 3 bases between the germline ends. The chain's CDR3 is CSVVVNTEAFF. In DNA, the CDR3 is TGCAGCGTTGTGGTGAACACTGAAGCTTTCTTT. Using reference TRBV29-1 and TRBJ1-1 for the parts outside the CDR3, the full variable domain is SAVISQKPSRDICQRGTSLTIQCQVDSQVTMMFWYRQQPGQSLTLIATANQGSEATYESGFVIDKFPISRPNLTFSTLTVSNMSPEDSSIYLCSVVVNTEAFFGQGTRLTVV.

The DNA for the CDR3 is TGTGCCAGCAGCCAGCCGGACGGCTACGAGCAGTACTTC. Its protein product is CASSQPDGYEQYF. The J gene is TRBJ2-7, the V gene TRBV4-2; no clear D. The CDR3 sequence is 13 residues long. CDR1 and CDR2 (germline): LGHNA, YNFKEQ. Trimming cost V 3 bases and J 3 bases, with 9 bases left between them.

The chain joins TRBV27 to TRBJ2-7; D ambiguous. Germline CDR1 and CDR2: MNHEY and SMNVEV (reference sequence). The CDR3 consists of 14 residues. The V gene lost 7 bases and the J gene lost 0 bases, with 13 bases spanning the gap. CDR3 protein: CASTKCGRSYEQYF. As DNA, the CDR3 is TGTGCCAGCACGAAGTGTGGGCGCTCCTACGAGCAGTACTTC.

The V call is TRBV4-2, the J call TRBJ2-5; D may be TRBD1 or TRBD2 (6 bases each). This CDR3 is 16 amino acids long. Germline CDR1 reads LGHNA; CDR2 reads YNFKEQ. V was shortened by 3 bases and J by 5 bases, with 19 bases between the two germline ends. CDR3 amino acids: CASSQTETGARETQYF. As DNA, the CDR3 is TGTGCCAGCAGCCAGACCGAGACGGGGGCCCGGGAGACCCAGTACTTC.

This clone has a single count. The chain combines TRBV28 with TRBJ1-6; D is unclear. This CDR3 spans 13 amino acids. Trimming removed 1 base at V and 7 bases at J, with 5 bases between. Germline values: CDR1 MDHEN, CDR2 SYDVKM. The CDR3: CASSLLGNSPLHF. As DNA, the CDR3 is TGTGCCAGCAGTTTATTGGGGAATTCACCCCTCCACTTT.

This clone turned up a few times. The chain links TRBV4-3 to TRBJ1-1, with 8 bases fitting TRBD1. Unmatched junction bases numbered 10, after V lost 5 bases and J lost 5 bases. The CDR3 length is 15 residues. Germline CDR1 reads LGHNA; CDR2 reads YSLEER. This chain's CDR3 is CASSLHRGTKTEAFF. The CDR3 DNA follows: TGCGCCAGCAGCTTACACAGGGGGACGAAGACTGAAGCTTTCTTT.

The chain joins TRBV13 to TRBJ2-2; D remains ambiguous. V dropped 0 bases and J dropped 1 base, with 3 bases sitting between them. Germline V gene data show CDR1 as PRHDT and CDR2 as FYEKMQ (reference sequence). There are 14 residues in the CDR3. The CDR3 bases are TGTGCCAGCAGCTTAGGACTGAACACCGGGGAGCTGTTTTTT. Amino acids: CASSLGLNTGELFF.

This chain joins TRBV7-9 and TRBJ2-7, with 7 bases matching TRBD2. Germline values: CDR1 SEHNR, CDR2 FQNEAQ (reference sequence). V was clipped by 5 bases and J by 0 bases; unmatched bases: 1. The CDR3 covers 13 residues. The chain's CDR3 is CASSPGGSYEQYF. CDR3 DNA: TGTGCCAGCAGCCCGGGGGGCTCCTACGAGCAGTACTTC.

V and J are TRBV6-5 and TRBJ2-5; 8 bases match TRBD1. The closer fit of TRBJ2-7 to the DNA end suggests the J call may be wrong. Looked up from germline, CDR1 is MNHEY and CDR2 is SVGAGI. CDR3 size: 14 residues. The CDR3: CATQGGTGRYEQYF. The CDR3 bases are TGTGCCACCCAAGGAGGGACAGGTCGTTACGAGCAGTACTTC.

This clone was detected once. The chain has TRBV7-9 and TRBJ2-3, with 8 positions matching TRBD2. CDR3 length: 15 amino acids. Germline CDR1 SEHNR, CDR2 FQNEAQ (reference sequence). Trimming cost V 5 bases and J 2 bases; bases outside gene matches: 6. Here the CDR3 DNA reads TGTGCCAGCAGCCTAAAAGCGGGGGCCACAGATACGCAGTATTTT. This codes for CASSLKAGATDTQYF.

This chain connects TRBV5-4 to TRBJ1-5, with D unclear. Germline CDR1 SGHNT, CDR2 YYREEE (reference sequence). V lost 0 bases to trimming and J lost 3 bases, with 4 bases between them. CDR3 size: 13 residues. Written as DNA, the CDR3 is TGTGCCAGCAGCTTGGAAGCCAATCAGCCCCAGCATTTT. It encodes CASSLEANQPQHF.

This chain joins TRBV4-2 and TRBJ2-1; D uncertain. The CDR3 has 16 amino acids. Germline lookup yields CDR1 LGHNA and CDR2 YNFKEQ. The V end lost 1 base, the J end lost 0 bases, and 10 bases lay between the germline ends. The CDR3 DNA reads as TGTGCCAGCAGCCAAGCCGGCAGGAGCTCCTACAATGAGCAGTTCTTC. This gives the protein CASSQAGRSSYNEQFF.

This rearrangement joins TRBV5-1 to TRBJ1-2, with D tentatively TRBD1 (5 bases). The CDR3 consists of 16 residues. The germline V gene has CDR1 SGHRS and CDR2 YFSETQ. Trimming took 4 bases from V and 1 from J, leaving 17 bases between them. CDR3 DNA sequence: TGCGCCAGCAGCCTGATCCCCCAGGGAGATAACTATGGCTACACCTTC. This encodes CASSLIPQGDNYGYTF. The full variable domain, its missing parts supplied by reference TRBV5-1 and TRBJ1-2, is KAGVTQTPRYLIKTRGQQVTLSCSPISGHRSVSWYQQTPGQGLQFLFEYFSETQRNKGNFPGRFSGRQFSNSRSEMNVSTLELGDSALYLCASSLIPQGDNYGYTFGSGTRLTVV.

The chain joins TRBV25-1 to TRBJ1-1; D perhaps matches TRBD1 (6 bases). There are 15 residues in the CDR3. Germline CDR1 and CDR2: MGHDK and SYGVNS. Trimming took off 3 bases at V and 3 bases at J, with 14 bases between the two ends. The CDR3 sequence: CASSDWGQTDTEAFF. The DNA of the CDR3 is TGTGCCAGCAGTGATTGGGGGCAAACGGACACTGAAGCTTTCTTT.

The V call is TRBV2, the J call TRBJ2-1; D is unclear. V was clipped by 8 bases and J by 2 bases, with 7 bases between them. In germline, CDR1 is SNHLY, CDR2 FYNNEI. The CDR3 has 12 amino acids. CDR3 loop: CASGLTYNEQFF. The CDR3 DNA sequence: TGTGCCAGCGGTCTAACCTACAATGAGCAGTTCTTC. Based on the CDR3 plus reference TRBV2 and TRBJ2-1, the full variable domain is EPEVTQTPSHQVTQMGQEVILRCVPISNHLYFYWYRQILGQKVEFLVSFYNNEISEKSEIFDDQFSVERPDGSNFTLKIRSTKLEDSAMYFCASGLTYNEQFFGPGTRLTVL.

The chain recombines TRBV19 with TRBJ1-1; D is unclear. Trimming stripped 10 bases from V and 4 bases from J, with 16 bases between. CDR3 length: 13 amino acids. The germline V gene has CDR1 LNHDA and CDR2 SQIVND (reference sequence). The CDR3 DNA follows: TGTGCCACCATGACCGGACGGAGCACTGAAGCTTTCTTT. Its protein is CATMTGRSTEAFF.

The chain employs TRBV29-1 and TRBJ2-7; no clear D. This CDR3 comprises 14 residues. V was cut by 2 bases and J by 2 bases, with 13 bases left in between. In germline, CDR1 is SQVTM, CDR2 ANQGSEA. The CDR3 nucleotides read TGCAGCGTTGAAACTCACACGATGACCTACGAGCAGTACTTC. Translating gives CSVETHTMTYEQYF.

The chain has TRBV5-4 and TRBJ2-3; weak D call: TRBD1 (6 bases). Germline V CDR1 and CDR2: SGHNT, YYREEE (reference sequence). The ends were cut back, 3 bases at V and 4 bases at J, with 12 bases in the middle. The CDR3 extends over 14 amino acids. The CDR3 DNA follows: TGTGCCAGCAGCTCAAACAGGGCCGCAGATACGCAGTATTTT. This translates into CASSSNRAADTQYF. Complete variable domain (other parts from reference TRBV5-4 and TRBJ2-3): ETGVTQSPTHLIKTRGQQVTLRCSSQSGHNTVSWYQQALGQGPQFIFQYYREEENGRGNFPPRFSGLQFPNYSSELNVNALELDDSALYLCASSSNRAADTQYFGPGTRLTVL.